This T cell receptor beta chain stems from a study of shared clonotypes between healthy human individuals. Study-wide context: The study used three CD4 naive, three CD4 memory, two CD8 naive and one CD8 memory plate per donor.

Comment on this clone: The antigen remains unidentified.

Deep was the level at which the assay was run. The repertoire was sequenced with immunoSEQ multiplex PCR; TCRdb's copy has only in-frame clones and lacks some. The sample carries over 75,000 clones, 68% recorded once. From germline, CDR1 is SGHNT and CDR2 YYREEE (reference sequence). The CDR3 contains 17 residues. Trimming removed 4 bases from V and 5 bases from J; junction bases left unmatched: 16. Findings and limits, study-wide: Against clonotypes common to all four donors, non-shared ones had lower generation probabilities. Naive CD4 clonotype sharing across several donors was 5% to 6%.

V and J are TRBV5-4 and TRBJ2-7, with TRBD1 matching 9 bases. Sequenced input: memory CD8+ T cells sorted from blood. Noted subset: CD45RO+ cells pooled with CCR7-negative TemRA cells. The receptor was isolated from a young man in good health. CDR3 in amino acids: CASSTGTFRDRVNEQYF. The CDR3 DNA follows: TGTGCCAGCAGCACAGGTACATTCCGGGACAGGGTGAACGAGCAGTACTTC. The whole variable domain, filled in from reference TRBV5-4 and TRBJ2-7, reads ETGVTQSPTHLIKTRGQQVTLRCSSQSGHNTVSWYQQALGQGPQFIFQYYREEENGRGNFPPRFSGLQFPNYSSELNVNALELDDSALYLCASSTGTFRDRVNEQYFGPGTRLTVT.